Each of the 9 T cell receptor beta chains below was sequenced from the same sample in a study of shared clonotypes between healthy human individuals (TCRdb year 2020). The method behind the library was the immunoSEQ multiplex PCR assay. TCRdb's version of the immuneACCESS table is confined to in-frame rearrangements and falls short of the full clone set. An unresolved V gene accounts for under half of the shortfall where checked; the remainder is of unknown origin. This sample holds some 2 million clones; about 95% were observed only once. Of the sample, less than 1.5% is held by the ten largest clones. For the CD8 naive samples, CD45RO-negative cells were positively selected for CCR7, yielding a CD45RA+CCR7+ population from which TemRA cells were excluded. The source material was naive CD8+ T cells sorted from blood. Taken with the paper, the label for cell subset or site translates to: CD45RA+CCR7+. The receptors shown here come from a man between 18 and 29 years old in good health.

In its sample, this clone was seen a few times. The genes are TRBV27 and TRBJ1-2; D remains unclear. The CDR3 has 12 residues. Per the germline V gene, CDR1 is MNHEY and CDR2 is SMNVEV (reference sequence). The CDR3 reads CATRRLGYGYTF. The CDR3 bases are TGTGCTACCCGCAGGTTAGGCTATGGCTACACCTTC.

The chain has TRBV28 and TRBJ1-4; D gene uncertain. Trimming removed 6 bases at V and 12 bases at J, with 11 bases between. The CDR3 length is 11 residues. CDR1 and CDR2 from the germline V gene are MDHEN and SYDVKM. The CDR3 sequence is CASSADKELFF. As DNA, the CDR3 is TGTGCCAGCAGCGCAGACAAGGAACTGTTTTTT.

This sequence joins TRBV28 and TRBJ1-2; D is ambiguous. Germline CDR1 reads MDHEN; CDR2 reads SYDVKM. Trimming removed 5 bases from V and 4 bases from J, with 20 bases in between. The CDR3 runs to 16 residues. CDR3 sequence reads: CASSGTRAEALYGYTF. In nucleotides, the CDR3 is TGTGCCAGCAGTGGCACACGGGCAGAGGCTCTCTATGGCTACACCTTC.

The V call is TRBV6-4, the J call TRBJ1-2, with D hard to call. This CDR3 comprises 15 residues. Germline assignment: CDR1 MRHNA and CDR2 SNTAGT. Trimming removed 1 base from V and 5 bases from J, with 14 bases in between. The CDR3 DNA reads as TGTGCCAGCAGTGACTACTCAGGTGGCGGTTATGGCTACACCTTC. This gives the protein CASSDYSGGGYGYTF.

The gene calls are TRBV4-3 and TRBJ2-7; D call uncertain. With 2 bases removed from V and 1 base from J, the gap between germline ends came to 15 bases. The CDR3 contains 16 residues. The V gene's germline CDR1 is LGHNA and CDR2 YSLEER. CDR3 nucleotides: TGCGCCAGCAGCCAAAGTGCGTACAGTGGATCCTACGAGCAGTACTTC. Translated: CASSQSAYSGSYEQYF.

With regard to this clone: The sample contains more than one DNA sequence encoding this CDR3. As DNA, the CDR3 is TGTGCCAGCAGCGTAGGAGGACTAGCGGGGAACTACGAGCAGTACTTC. Translation gives CASSVGGLAGNYEQYF. The chain uses TRBV9 and TRBJ2-7; 12 positions agree with TRBD2. This CDR3 has 16 amino acids. Germline V gene lookup returns CDR1 SGDLS and CDR2 YYNGEE. J lost 3 bases, V lost 0 bases, and 4 bases had no gene match. Full variable domain (missing parts from reference TRBV9 and TRBJ2-7): DSGVTQTPKHLITATGQRVTLRCSPRSGDLSVYWYQQSLDQGLQFLIQYYNGEERAKGNILERFSAQQFPDLHSELNLSSLELGDSALYFCASSVGGLAGNYEQYFGPGTRLTVT.

The chain recombines TRBV7-2 with TRBJ2-1; 7 nucleotides match TRBD1. In germline, CDR1 is SGHTA, CDR2 FQGNSA. After removal of 7 bases from V and 4 bases from J, the junction contained 10 bases not matched to a gene. This CDR3 has 15 residues. CDR3 amino acids: CASNQPDRLYNEQFF. The CDR3 DNA follows: TGTGCCAGCAATCAACCGGACAGGTTGTACAATGAGCAGTTCTTC.

CDR3 bases: TGCAGCGTTCCCGGGACAGGGGGCCTTCCGACCTATGGCTACACCTTC. Translated, it gives CSVPGTGGLPTYGYTF. This chain joins TRBV29-1 and TRBJ1-2, with TRBD1 identical over 12 bases. The V gene end was trimmed by 5 bases and the J gene end by 4 bases; junction bases not matched to a gene: 11. CDR1 and CDR2 (germline): SQVTM, ANQGSEA. There are 16 residues in the CDR3.

The genes are TRBV11-1 and TRBJ2-7, with D possibly being TRBD1 (5 bases). From germline, CDR1 is SGHAT and CDR2 FQDESV (reference sequence). The V end lost 7 bases, the J end lost 3 bases, and 19 bases lay between the germline ends. The CDR3 extends over 15 amino acids. The CDR3 protein is CASTPEQGILYEQYF. Here the CDR3 DNA reads TGTGCCAGCACACCAGAGCAGGGAATACTCTACGAGCAGTACTTC. Filled out from reference TRBV11-1 and TRBJ2-7, the complete variable domain reads EAEVAQSPRYKITEKSQAVAFWCDPISGHATLYWYRQILGQGPELLVQFQDESVVDDSQLPKDRFSAERLKGVDSTLKIQPAELGDSAMYLCASTPEQGILYEQYFGPGTRLTVT.